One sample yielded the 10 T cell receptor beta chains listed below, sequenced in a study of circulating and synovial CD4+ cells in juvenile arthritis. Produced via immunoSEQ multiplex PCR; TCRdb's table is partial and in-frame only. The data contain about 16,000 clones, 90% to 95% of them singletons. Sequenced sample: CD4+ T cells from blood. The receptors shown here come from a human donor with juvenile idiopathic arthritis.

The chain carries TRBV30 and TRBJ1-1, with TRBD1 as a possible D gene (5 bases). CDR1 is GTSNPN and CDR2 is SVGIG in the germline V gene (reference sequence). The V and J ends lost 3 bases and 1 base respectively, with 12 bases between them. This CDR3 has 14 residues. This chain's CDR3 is CAWRRGQGNTEAFF. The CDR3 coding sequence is TGTGCCTGGAGGAGAGGTCAGGGGAACACTGAAGCTTTCTTT.

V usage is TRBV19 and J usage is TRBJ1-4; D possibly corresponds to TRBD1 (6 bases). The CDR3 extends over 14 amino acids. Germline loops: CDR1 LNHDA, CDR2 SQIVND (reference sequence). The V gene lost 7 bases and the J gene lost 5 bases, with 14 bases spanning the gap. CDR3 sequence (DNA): TGTGCCAGTAAAAGGCAGGGGCACAATGAAAAACTGTTTTTT. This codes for CASKRQGHNEKLFF. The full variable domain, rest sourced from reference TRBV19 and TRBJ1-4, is DGGITQSPKYLFRKEGQNVTLSCEQNLNHDAMYWYRQDPGQGLRLIYYSQIVNDFQKGDIAEGYSVSREKKESFPLTVTSAQKNPTAFYLCASKRQGHNEKLFFGSGTQLSVL.

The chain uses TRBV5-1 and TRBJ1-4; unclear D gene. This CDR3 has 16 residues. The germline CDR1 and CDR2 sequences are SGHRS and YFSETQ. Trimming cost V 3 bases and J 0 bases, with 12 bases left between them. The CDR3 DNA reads TGCGCCAGCAGCTCTGAGGTCTCTCCAACTAATGAAAAACTGTTTTTT. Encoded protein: CASSSEVSPTNEKLFF. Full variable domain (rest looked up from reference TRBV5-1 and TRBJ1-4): KAGVTQTPRYLIKTRGQQVTLSCSPISGHRSVSWYQQTPGQGLQFLFEYFSETQRNKGNFPGRFSGRQFSNSRSEMNVSTLELGDSALYLCASSSEVSPTNEKLFFGSGTQLSVL.

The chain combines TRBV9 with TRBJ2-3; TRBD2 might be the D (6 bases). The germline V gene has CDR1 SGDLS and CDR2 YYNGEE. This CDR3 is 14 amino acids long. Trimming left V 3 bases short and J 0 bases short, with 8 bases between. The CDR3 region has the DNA TGTGCCAGCAGCGCGGGACTTAGCACAGATACGCAGTATTTT. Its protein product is CASSAGLSTDTQYF. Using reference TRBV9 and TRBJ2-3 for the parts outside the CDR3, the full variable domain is DSGVTQTPKHLITATGQRVTLRCSPRSGDLSVYWYQQSLDQGLQFLIQYYNGEERAKGNILERFSAQQFPDLHSELNLSSLELGDSALYFCASSAGLSTDTQYFGPGTRLTVL.

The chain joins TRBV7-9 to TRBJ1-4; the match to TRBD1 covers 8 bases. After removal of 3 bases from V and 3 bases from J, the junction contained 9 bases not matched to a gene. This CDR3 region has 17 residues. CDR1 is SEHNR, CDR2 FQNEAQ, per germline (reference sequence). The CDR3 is CASSLGQASLSNEKLFF. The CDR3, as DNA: TGTGCCAGCAGCTTGGGACAGGCGTCGTTATCTAATGAAAAACTGTTTTTT.

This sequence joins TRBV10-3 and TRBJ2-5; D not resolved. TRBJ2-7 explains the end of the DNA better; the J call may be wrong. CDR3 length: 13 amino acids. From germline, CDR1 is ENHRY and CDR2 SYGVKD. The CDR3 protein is CAISDGSPYEQYF. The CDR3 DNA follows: TGTGCCATCAGTGACGGGTCCCCCTACGAGCAGTACTTC.

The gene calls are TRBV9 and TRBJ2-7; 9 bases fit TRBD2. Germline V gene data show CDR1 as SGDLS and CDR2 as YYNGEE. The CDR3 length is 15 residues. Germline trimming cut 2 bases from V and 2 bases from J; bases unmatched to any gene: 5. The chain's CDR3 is CASSVSSSGAYEQYF. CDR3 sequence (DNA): TGTGCCAGCAGCGTTTCGTCTAGCGGGGCCTACGAGCAGTACTTC. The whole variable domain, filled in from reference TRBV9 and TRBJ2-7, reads DSGVTQTPKHLITATGQRVTLRCSPRSGDLSVYWYQQSLDQGLQFLIQYYNGEERAKGNILERFSAQQFPDLHSELNLSSLELGDSALYFCASSVSSSGAYEQYFGPGTRLTVT.

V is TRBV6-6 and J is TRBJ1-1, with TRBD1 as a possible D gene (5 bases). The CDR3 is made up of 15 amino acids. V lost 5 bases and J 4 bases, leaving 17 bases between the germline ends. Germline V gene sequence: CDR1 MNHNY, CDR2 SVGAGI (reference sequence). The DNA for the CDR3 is TGTGCCAGCAGTCGTGGGGGGGGTTATGGCACTGAAGCTTTCTTT. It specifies CASSRGGGYGTEAFF.

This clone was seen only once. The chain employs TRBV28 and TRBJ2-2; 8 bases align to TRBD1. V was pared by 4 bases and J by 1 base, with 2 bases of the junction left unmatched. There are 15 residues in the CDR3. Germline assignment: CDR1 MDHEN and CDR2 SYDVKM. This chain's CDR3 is CASSSGQVNTGELFF. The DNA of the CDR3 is TGTGCCAGCAGTTCGGGACAGGTGAACACCGGGGAGCTGTTTTTT.

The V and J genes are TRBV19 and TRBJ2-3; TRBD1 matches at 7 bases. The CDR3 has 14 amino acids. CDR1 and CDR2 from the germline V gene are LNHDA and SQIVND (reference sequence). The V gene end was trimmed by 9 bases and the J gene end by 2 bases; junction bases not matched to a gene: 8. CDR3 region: CASRRDRSTDTQYF. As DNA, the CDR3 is TGTGCCAGCCGCCGGGACAGATCCACAGATACGCAGTATTTT.